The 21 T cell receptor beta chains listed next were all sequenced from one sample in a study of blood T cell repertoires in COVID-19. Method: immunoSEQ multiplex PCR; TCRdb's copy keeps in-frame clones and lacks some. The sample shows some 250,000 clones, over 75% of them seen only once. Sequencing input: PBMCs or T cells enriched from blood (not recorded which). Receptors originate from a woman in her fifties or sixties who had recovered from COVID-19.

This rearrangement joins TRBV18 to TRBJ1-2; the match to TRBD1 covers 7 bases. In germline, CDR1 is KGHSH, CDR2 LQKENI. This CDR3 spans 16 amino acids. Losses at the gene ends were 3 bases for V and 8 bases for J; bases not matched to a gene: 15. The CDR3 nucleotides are TGTGCCAGCTCACCCCCGAGGGGGGCAGGGGGAGAAGGCTACACCTTC. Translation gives CASSPPRGAGGEGYTF.

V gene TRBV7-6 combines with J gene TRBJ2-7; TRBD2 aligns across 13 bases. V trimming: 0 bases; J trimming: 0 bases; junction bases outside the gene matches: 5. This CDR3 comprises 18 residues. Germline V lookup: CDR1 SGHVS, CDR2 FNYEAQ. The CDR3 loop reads CASSLAPGLAGSSYEQYF. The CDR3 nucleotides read TGTGCCAGCAGCTTAGCACCGGGACTAGCGGGAAGCTCCTACGAGCAGTACTTC.

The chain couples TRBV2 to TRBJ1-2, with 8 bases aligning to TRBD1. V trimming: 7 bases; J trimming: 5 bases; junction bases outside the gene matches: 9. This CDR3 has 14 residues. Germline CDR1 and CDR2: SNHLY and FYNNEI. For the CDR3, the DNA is TGTGCCAGCATGTGGACAGGGCTTCCGTATGGCTACACCTTC. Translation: CASMWTGLPYGYTF.

In DNA, the CDR3 is TGTGCCAGCATCCTCTCGGGGGGCTTCGGCTACACCTTC. As protein: CASILSGGFGYTF. The gene calls are TRBV28 and TRBJ1-2, with D possibly matching TRBD1 (6 bases). The ends were cut back, 7 bases at V and 8 bases at J, with 17 bases in the middle. The CDR3 spans 13 residues. From germline, CDR1 is MDHEN and CDR2 SYDVKM.

CDR3 loop: CASKAGASSYEQYF. The CDR3 DNA is TGTGCCAGTAAAGCGGGAGCTTCCTCCTACGAGCAGTACTTC. This chain uses TRBV6-5 with TRBJ2-7; TRBD2 matches at 8 bases. After removal of 9 bases from V and 0 bases from J, the junction contained 7 bases not matched to a gene. Per the germline V gene, CDR1 is MNHEY and CDR2 is SVGAGI. This CDR3 is built from 14 residues.

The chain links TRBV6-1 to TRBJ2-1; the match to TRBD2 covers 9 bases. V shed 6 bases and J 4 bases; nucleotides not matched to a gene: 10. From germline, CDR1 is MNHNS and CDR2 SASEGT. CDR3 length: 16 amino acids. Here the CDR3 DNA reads TGTGCCAGCAGCGAAAGAAGCGGGAGGTTATACAATGAGCAGTTCTTC. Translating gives CASSERSGRLYNEQFF.

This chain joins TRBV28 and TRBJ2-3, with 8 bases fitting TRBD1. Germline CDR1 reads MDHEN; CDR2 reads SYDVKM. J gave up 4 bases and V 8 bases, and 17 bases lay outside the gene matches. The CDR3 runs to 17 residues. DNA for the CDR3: TGTGCCAGCGATACTGGATCAGGGGGCGCATATCCAGATACGCAGTATTTT. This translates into CASDTGSGGAYPDTQYF.

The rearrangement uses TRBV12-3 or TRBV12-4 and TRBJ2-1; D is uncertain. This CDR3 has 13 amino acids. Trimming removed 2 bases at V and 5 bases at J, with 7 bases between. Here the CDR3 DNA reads TGTGCCAGCAGTTTATTCTCGGACAATGAGCAGTTCTTC. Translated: CASSLFSDNEQFF.

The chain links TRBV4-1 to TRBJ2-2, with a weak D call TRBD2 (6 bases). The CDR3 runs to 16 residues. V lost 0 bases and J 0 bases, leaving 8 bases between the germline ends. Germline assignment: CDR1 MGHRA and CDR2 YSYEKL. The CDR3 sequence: CASSQETRSNTGELFF. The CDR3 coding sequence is TGCGCCAGCAGCCAAGAGACTAGGTCGAACACCGGGGAGCTGTTTTTT.

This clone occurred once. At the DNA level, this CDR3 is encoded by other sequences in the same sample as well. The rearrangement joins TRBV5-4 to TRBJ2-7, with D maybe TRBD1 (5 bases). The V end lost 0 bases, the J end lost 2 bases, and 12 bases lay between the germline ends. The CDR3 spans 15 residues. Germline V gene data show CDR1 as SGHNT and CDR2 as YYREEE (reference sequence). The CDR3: CASSLGQGLTYEQYF. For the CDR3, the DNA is TGTGCCAGCAGCTTGGGTCAGGGATTGACCTACGAGCAGTACTTC. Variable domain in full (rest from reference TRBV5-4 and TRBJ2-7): ETGVTQSPTHLIKTRGQQVTLRCSSQSGHNTVSWYQQALGQGPQFIFQYYREEENGRGNFPPRFSGLQFPNYSSELNVNALELDDSALYLCASSLGQGLTYEQYFGPGTRLTVT.

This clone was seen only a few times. The CDR3 here is CATAGSSNQPQHF. Here the CDR3 DNA reads TGTGCCACGGCGGGAAGTAGCAATCAGCCCCAGCATTTT. The V and J genes are TRBV6-5 and TRBJ1-5; D gene unclear. The germline V gene has CDR1 MNHEY and CDR2 SVGAGI. The CDR3 loop spans 13 amino acids. V dropped 10 bases and J dropped 0 bases, with 10 bases sitting between them.

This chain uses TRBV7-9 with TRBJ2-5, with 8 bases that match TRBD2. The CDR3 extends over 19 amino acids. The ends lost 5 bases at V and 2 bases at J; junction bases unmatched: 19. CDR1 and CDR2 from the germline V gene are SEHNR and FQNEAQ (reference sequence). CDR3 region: CASSPFGPGGGGWQETQYF. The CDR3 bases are TGTGCCAGCAGCCCCTTTGGCCCCGGGGGGGGAGGTTGGCAAGAGACCCAGTACTTC.

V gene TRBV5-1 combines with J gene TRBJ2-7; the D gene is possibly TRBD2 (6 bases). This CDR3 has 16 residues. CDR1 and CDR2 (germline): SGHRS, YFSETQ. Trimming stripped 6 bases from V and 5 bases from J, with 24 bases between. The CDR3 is CASKDHPGLPSDEQYF. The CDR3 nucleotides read TGCGCCAGCAAGGACCACCCGGGACTCCCTTCCGACGAGCAGTACTTC.

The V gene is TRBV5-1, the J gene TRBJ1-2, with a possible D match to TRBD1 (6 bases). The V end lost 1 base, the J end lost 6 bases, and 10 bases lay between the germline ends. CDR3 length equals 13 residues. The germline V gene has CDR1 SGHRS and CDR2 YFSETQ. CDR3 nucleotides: TGCGCCAGCAGCTTGCAGGGGCCGAATGGCTACACCTTC. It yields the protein CASSLQGPNGYTF.

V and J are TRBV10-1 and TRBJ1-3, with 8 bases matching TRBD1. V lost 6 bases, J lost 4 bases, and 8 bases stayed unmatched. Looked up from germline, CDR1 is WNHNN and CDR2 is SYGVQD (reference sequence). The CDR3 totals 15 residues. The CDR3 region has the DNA TGCGCCAGCAGCGCCGACAGGGGCGTCGGAAACACCATATATTTT. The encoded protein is CASSADRGVGNTIYF.

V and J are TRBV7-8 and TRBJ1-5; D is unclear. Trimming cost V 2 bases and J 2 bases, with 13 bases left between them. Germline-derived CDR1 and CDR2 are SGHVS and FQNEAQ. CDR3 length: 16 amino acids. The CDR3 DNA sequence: TGTGCCAGCAGCTTATCAATGGGAGGCGGCAATCAGCCCCAGCATTTT. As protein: CASSLSMGGGNQPQHF.

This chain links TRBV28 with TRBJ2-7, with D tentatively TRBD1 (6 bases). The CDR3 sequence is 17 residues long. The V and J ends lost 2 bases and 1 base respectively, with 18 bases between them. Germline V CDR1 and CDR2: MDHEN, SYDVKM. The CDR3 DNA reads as TGTGCCAGCAGTTTAATGGCAGGGGCTTTCGGATCCTACGAGCAGTACTTC. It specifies CASSLMAGAFGSYEQYF.

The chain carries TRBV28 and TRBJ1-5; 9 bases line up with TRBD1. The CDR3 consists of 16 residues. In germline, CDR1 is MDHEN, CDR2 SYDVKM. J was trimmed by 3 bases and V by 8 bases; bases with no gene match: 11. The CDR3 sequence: CASLLRDRAYNQPQHF. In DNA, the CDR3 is TGTGCCAGCCTGTTACGGGACAGGGCGTACAATCAGCCCCAGCATTTT.

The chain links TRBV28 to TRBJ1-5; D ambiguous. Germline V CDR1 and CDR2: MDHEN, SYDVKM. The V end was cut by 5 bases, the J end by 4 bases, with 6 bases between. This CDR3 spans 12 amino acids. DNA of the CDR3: TGTGCCAGCAGTCTATTAAATCAGCCCCAGCATTTT. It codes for CASSLLNQPQHF.

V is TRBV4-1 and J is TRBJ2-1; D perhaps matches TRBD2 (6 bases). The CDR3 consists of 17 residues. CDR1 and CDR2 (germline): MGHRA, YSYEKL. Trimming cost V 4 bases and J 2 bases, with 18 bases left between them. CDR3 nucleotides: TGCGCCAGCAGCCGGGATCAGCGGGCACGTACCTACAATGAGCAGTTCTTC. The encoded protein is CASSRDQRARTYNEQFF.

Written as DNA, the CDR3 is TGTGCCAGCAGTTTTACCCCCGGGACAGGGGTCTACGAGCAGTACTTC. Encoded protein: CASSFTPGTGVYEQYF. The chain links TRBV27 to TRBJ2-7, with 10 bases identical to TRBD1. This CDR3 is built from 16 residues. V was clipped by 3 bases and J by 3 bases; unmatched bases: 8. The germline V gene has CDR1 MNHEY and CDR2 SMNVEV (reference sequence).